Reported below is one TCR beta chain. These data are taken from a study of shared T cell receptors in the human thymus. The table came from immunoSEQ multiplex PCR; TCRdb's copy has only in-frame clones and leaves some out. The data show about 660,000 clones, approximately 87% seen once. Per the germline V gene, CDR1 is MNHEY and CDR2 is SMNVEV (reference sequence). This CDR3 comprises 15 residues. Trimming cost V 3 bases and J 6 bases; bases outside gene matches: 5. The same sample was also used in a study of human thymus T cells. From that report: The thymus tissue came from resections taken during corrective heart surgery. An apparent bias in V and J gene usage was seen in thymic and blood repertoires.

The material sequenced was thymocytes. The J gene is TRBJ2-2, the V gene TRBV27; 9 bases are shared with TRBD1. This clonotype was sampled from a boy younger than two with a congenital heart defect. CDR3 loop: CASSFGTGRPGELFF. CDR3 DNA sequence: TGTGCCAGCAGTTTCGGGACAGGGCGTCCCGGGGAGCTGTTTTTT.